This T cell receptor (beta chain) came from a study of spatial heterogeneity in lung cancer (dated by TCRdb to about 2019). Background for the entire study: Beta-chain transcripts were consistently detected in greater numbers than alpha-chain transcripts, which likely reflected higher beta-chain transcript abundance. TCR transcript counts in tumor regions correlated strongly with a T cell transcriptional module score from matched bulk RNA-seq. In the raw uncorrected reads, each unique combination of TCR and UMI appeared more than ten times on average. The study quantitatively compared TCR alpha and beta repertoires across multiple tumor regions, matched nontumor lung and blood in non-small cell lung cancer. Nonsynonymous mutation counts, determined by whole-exome sequencing of tumor tissue, were related to features of the TCR repertoire. At surgery, around 200 tumor regions, 63 to 70 matched nontumor lung samples and about 56 PBMC samples were TCR-sequenced for both alpha and beta chains.

In the germline V gene, CDR1 corresponds to SGHTA and CDR2 to FQGNSA. Including the terminal cysteine and phenylalanine, the CDR3 comprises 13 residues. Solely the CDR3 DNA is kept, with 39 bases framed from the first base. Trimming removed 3 bases from V and 4 bases from J, leaving 7 bases between the germline ends. In the paper's terms, the time point label means: sample taken at primary tumor resection. Donors were under 95 patients with early-stage, untreated non-small cell lung cancer from the lung TRACERx cohort. Whole RNA extracted from tumor and nontumor lung tissue, or from cryopreserved PBMC samples, was used for TCR sequencing without cell sorting. Only patients with enough RNA available from two or more tumor regions were chosen for TCR sequencing. A lung pathologist reviewed the tumor and adjacent nontumor lung specimens before the specimens were selected. Beyond this particular receptor, the publication reports: Additional single-cell paired TCR alpha and beta sequencing was considered necessary to confirm, at a functional level, the hypothesis that regional TCRs recognize regional mutations. The count of ubiquitous expanded TCRs correlated with the count of ubiquitous nonsynonymous mutations, and the count of regional expanded TCRs correlated with the count of regional nonsynonymous mutations. TCR-seq coverage of tumor T cells was estimated to be only about 7% for alpha chains and about 13% for beta chains. The tumor nonsynonymous mutation count correlated with the number of expanded alpha and beta TCRs within the tumor.

This clonotype is medium-sized (0.01 to 0.1%) in terms of sample share. The antigen this receptor binds is unknown. Nothing much larger sits one base from this clone, and base qualities are not available. The library was prepared for alpha chains; this beta chain is a stray read, so its frequency means little. The protocol used for the library was 5' RACE. This sample was sequenced with a NextSeq 500. To allow correction of PCR and sequencing errors, the TCR library protocol tagged every TCR cDNA molecule with a unique molecular identifier. In the paper's pipeline: Decombinator tools were used for TCR identification, UMI-based error correction and CDR3 extraction. TCRs above a frequency of 2 per 1,000, corresponding to the top 1% of the tumor frequency distribution, were defined as expanded. Expanded tumor TCRs statistically deemed absent (corrected P<0.05) from at least one tumor region were classed as regional, and all other expanded tumor TCRs were classed as ubiquitous. Renyi diversity was computed with the R vegan package after each repertoire had been subsampled 100 times to 5,000 TCRs. CDR3 similarity networks were built from amino acid triplet string-kernel similarity, with CDR3s being connected when pairwise similarity was above 0.82. TCRdb took the public reads, trimmed them with fastp at Q25, ran MiXCR for clone calling and kept in-frame beta chains. Each record represents a unique CDR3 protein, reported with the most common genes and DNA among its rows. The V and J calls were determined by TCRdb, not by the authors. Recorded for this sample are about 6,000 distinct CDR3 sequences; about 14% of them occurred a single time. Of the sample, around 11% falls within the top ten clones.

The chain is assembled from TRBV7-2 and TRBJ2-1; a tentative D match to TRBD1 spans 6 bases. Sequenced material: lung tumor tissue, taken at surgery. This TCR came from a male donor with early-stage non-small cell lung cancer. The sequenced DNA: TGTGCCAGCAGCTTTACAGGGTACAATGAGCAGTTCTTC. It translates as CASSFTGYNEQFF.